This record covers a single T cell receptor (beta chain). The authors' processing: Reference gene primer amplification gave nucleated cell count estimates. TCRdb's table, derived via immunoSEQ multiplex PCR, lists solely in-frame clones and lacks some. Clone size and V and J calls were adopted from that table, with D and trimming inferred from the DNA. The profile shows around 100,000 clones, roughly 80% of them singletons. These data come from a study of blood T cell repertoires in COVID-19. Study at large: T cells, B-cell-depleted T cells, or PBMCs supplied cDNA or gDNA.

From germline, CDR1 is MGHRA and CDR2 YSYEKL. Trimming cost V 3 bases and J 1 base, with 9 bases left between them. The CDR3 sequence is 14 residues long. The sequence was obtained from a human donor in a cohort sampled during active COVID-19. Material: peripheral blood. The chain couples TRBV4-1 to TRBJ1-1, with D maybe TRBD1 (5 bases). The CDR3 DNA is TGCGCCAGCAGCCAGCAGGGCGGGAACACTGAAGCTTTCTTT. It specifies CASSQQGGNTEAFF.